These 8 T cell receptor beta chains share one sample of origin, sequenced in a study of cytomegalovirus exposure and HLA in healthy donors. PCR was performed using 60 Vbeta and 13 Jbeta primers. Profiled with immunoSEQ multiplex PCR; TCRdb holds only in-frame clones, not every one. The sample includes 120,000 or so clones, more than 70% of them seen just once. The sequenced material came from PBMCs. Receptors originate from a man aged 25 to 40 in good health and CMV-seronegative.

The chain is built from TRBV6-1 and TRBJ1-2; D is uncertain. V dropped 8 bases and J dropped 11 bases, with 12 bases sitting between them. This CDR3 has 10 amino acids. CDR1 and CDR2 (germline): MNHNS, SASEGT. CDR3 coding DNA: TGTGCCAGCGGGCCCCCCCTTTACACCTTC. This gives the protein CASGPPLYTF.

The V call is TRBV4-1, the J call TRBJ2-1; tentative D call: TRBD2 (7 bases). The CDR3 runs 15 residues. V shed 0 bases and J shed 12 bases, with 18 bases lying between them. CDR1 and CDR2 (germline): MGHRA, YSYEKL. CDR3: CASSQDDGGRWGQFF. CDR3 nucleotide sequence: TGCGCCAGCAGCCAAGATGACGGGGGGCGGTGGGGGCAGTTCTTC.

Turning to this clone: Relative to the germline gene, one junction end is altered; a read error may explain this. Other DNA sequences in this specimen translate into the identical CDR3. V and J are TRBV30 and TRBJ2-1, with 11 positions matching TRBD2. The CDR3 is made up of 11 amino acids. Germline CDR1 and CDR2: GTSNPN and SVGIG (reference sequence). CDR3 nucleotides: TGTGCCTCTAGCGGGGGGAATGAGCAATTCTTC. Protein: CASSGGNEQFF.

V usage is TRBV19 and J usage is TRBJ1-1, with a weak D call TRBD1 (5 bases). Deletions cut 6 bases from V and 0 bases from J, with 14 bases between. CDR3 size: 15 residues. Germline V gives CDR1 LNHDA, CDR2 SQIVND (reference sequence). The CDR3 DNA sequence: TGTGCCAGTAGGCTCCCCCAGGGAATGAACACTGAAGCTTTCTTT. It yields the protein CASRLPQGMNTEAFF.

V and J are TRBV10-3 and TRBJ2-7, with D maybe TRBD2 (7 bases). The CDR3 is made up of 13 amino acids. Trimming shortened V by 10 bases and J by 7 bases, and 20 bases separated the two germline ends. The V gene's germline CDR1 is ENHRY and CDR2 SYGVKD. CDR3 loop: CATESGGSGEQYF. The CDR3 nucleotides are TGTGCCACCGAGTCGGGGGGCTCTGGGGAGCAGTACTTC.

This chain uses TRBV5-1 with TRBJ2-2, with 8 bases lining up with TRBD2. V trimming: 0 bases; J trimming: 6 bases; junction bases outside the gene matches: 4. The germline V gene encodes CDR1 SGHRS and CDR2 YFSETQ. This CDR3 is built from 15 residues. This CDR3 is CASSLGSGAAGELFF. The DNA for the CDR3 is TGCGCCAGCAGCTTGGGTAGCGGGGCGGCCGGGGAGCTGTTTTTT.

The sample holds one count of this clone. The chain combines TRBV15 with TRBJ1-2; 7 positions agree with TRBD1. CDR1 is LNHNV, CDR2 YYDKDF, per germline (reference sequence). V gave up 5 bases and J gave up 8 bases; unmatched junction bases: 14. This CDR3 region has 15 residues. The CDR3 loop reads CATSWGQQMVEGYTF. CDR3 DNA: TGTGCCACCAGCTGGGGACAGCAGATGGTGGAGGGCTACACCTTC.

The chain employs TRBV4-1 and TRBJ2-7; 9 nucleotides align to TRBD2. The CDR3 consists of 16 residues. The J segment lost 3 bases and the V segment lost 0 bases, leaving 6 bases of the junction unmatched. Germline V lookup: CDR1 MGHRA, CDR2 YSYEKL. The CDR3 nucleotides are TGCGCCAGCAGCCAAGATAGTGCGACTAGCGGCTACGAGCAGTACTTC. It encodes CASSQDSATSGYEQYF.